This T cell receptor (beta chain) was retrieved from a study of CXCR3-negative and CXCR3-positive naive CD8 T cells. Carrying UMI labels, the TRB cDNA libraries were prepared through 5' RACE. TCRdb derives one entry per CDR3 protein from the 5' RACE reads, leaving out DNA. There are about 130,000 distinct CDR3 sequences in the sample, with 0.25% to 0.35% held by the top ten. Per the germline V gene, CDR1 is KGHDR and CDR2 is SFDVKD. The CDR3 extends over 16 amino acids. V and J are TRBV24-1 and TRBJ2-1; the D call from TCRdb, TRBD2, cannot be confirmed without DNA. Sequencing input: naive CXCR3- CD8+ T cells from blood. Subset described: CD45RO-CCR7+CD27+CD95- naive CD8+ T cells lacking CXCR3 (TNR3-). The source is a human donor in good health. Some clones in this sample may be carry-over from other donors' samples. CDR3 sequence reads: CATSDQGLAGGNEQFF.